Listed here are 27 T cell receptor beta chains from one sample, sequenced in a study of blood T cell repertoires in COVID-19. Assay used: immunoSEQ multiplex PCR; TCRdb lists only in-frame clones, some missing. The data show approximately 130,000 clones, about 85% seen once. Sequences were obtained from peripheral blood. All receptors derive from a man in his forties with active or convalescent COVID-19.

The chain carries TRBV6-6 and TRBJ2-7; D is possibly TRBD2 (6 bases). The V end was cut by 7 bases, the J end by 3 bases, with 13 bases between. Per germline, CDR1 MNHNY and CDR2 SVGAGI (reference sequence). The CDR3 totals 13 residues. The CDR3 DNA reads as TGTGCCAGCACCACTCTGCGGGGCTACGAGCAGTACTTC. Translating it yields CASTTLRGYEQYF.

V gene TRBV29-1 combines with J gene TRBJ1-1; D call uncertain. Trimming pared 4 bases from V and 1 base from J, leaving 7 bases between. In germline, CDR1 is SQVTM, CDR2 ANQGSEA. CDR3 length: 12 amino acids. CDR3 DNA sequence: TGCAGCGTTGGCGGGCGGAACACTGAAGCTTTCTTT. This codes for CSVGGRNTEAFF.

This chain uses TRBV2 with TRBJ1-2, with D perhaps TRBD1 (5 bases). The germline V and J ends were trimmed by 7 bases and 5 bases, with 11 bases remaining between them. Germline V gives CDR1 SNHLY, CDR2 FYNNEI. The CDR3 contains 12 residues. The CDR3 region is CASKQDVYGYTF. CDR3 in DNA: TGTGCCAGCAAACAGGATGTTTATGGCTACACCTTC.

This clone occurred once. The gene calls are TRBV24-1 and TRBJ2-7; a weak D match, TRBD2 (5 bases). Germline CDR1 is KGHDR and CDR2 is SFDVKD. Deletions cut 8 bases from V and 2 bases from J, with 18 bases between. The CDR3 contains 15 residues. CDR3 sequence reads: CATKSTDSRTYEQYF. CDR3 DNA: TGTGCCACCAAGTCCACGGACTCTAGAACCTACGAGCAGTACTTC.

This rearrangement joins TRBV11-3 to TRBJ2-5; a possible D gene is TRBD1 (6 bases). This CDR3 has 14 residues. Trimming shortened V by 5 bases and J by 7 bases, and 17 bases separated the two germline ends. Germline values: CDR1 SGHNT, CDR2 YENEEA. The DNA of the CDR3 is TGTGCCAGCAGCGCAGGGGTCGGAATGGGGACCCAGTACTTC. It specifies CASSAGVGMGTQYF.

The V and J genes are TRBV19 and TRBJ2-7; no definite D call. Germline V gene data show CDR1 as LNHDA and CDR2 as SQIVND (reference sequence). V lost 6 bases, J lost 0 bases, and 9 bases lay in between. The CDR3 sequence is 13 residues long. The DNA of the CDR3 is TGTGCCAGTAGGCCGGCGGCCTCCTACGAGCAGTACTTC. Translation gives CASRPAASYEQYF.

V and J are TRBV29-1 and TRBJ2-5; 7 bases match TRBD1. Per germline, CDR1 SQVTM and CDR2 ANQGSEA. This CDR3 is built from 16 residues. V lost 0 bases, J lost 3 bases, and 10 bases stayed unmatched. CDR3 region: CSVEDRRQGQKETQYF. CDR3 coding DNA: TGCAGCGTTGAAGATCGGCGACAGGGACAAAAAGAGACCCAGTACTTC.

This clone was counted a few times. The gene calls are TRBV4-3 and TRBJ1-6, with TRBD1 matching over 8 bases. The CDR3 length is 16 residues. CDR1 is LGHNA, CDR2 YSLEER, per germline. With V trimmed by 3 bases and J by 5 bases, 6 bases remained unmatched. The CDR3: CASSQGTGGNNSPLHF. CDR3 DNA sequence: TGCGCCAGCAGCCAGGGGACAGGCGGAAATAATTCACCCCTCCACTTT.

J is TRBJ2-5 and V is TRBV13, with 12 nucleotides matching TRBD2. This CDR3 has 17 residues. The germline V gene encodes CDR1 PRHDT and CDR2 FYEKMQ (reference sequence). Trimming took 5 bases from V and 5 from J; bases not matched to a gene: 12. In nucleotides, the CDR3 is TGTGCCAGCAGCCCCCGAGCTAGCGGGGGGGCCCTGGAGACCCAGTACTTC. Translation: CASSPRASGGALETQYF.

The chain combines TRBV4-1 with TRBJ2-5; a weak D match, TRBD1 (5 bases). This CDR3 has 19 residues. In germline, CDR1 is MGHRA, CDR2 YSYEKL. V dropped 0 bases and J dropped 2 bases, with 22 bases sitting between them. The CDR3 DNA reads TGCGCCAGCAGCCAAGACCTAGGTGGGGCAGGGCAGGGACAAGAGACCCAGTACTTC. It encodes CASSQDLGGAGQGQETQYF.

The J gene is TRBJ2-1, the V gene TRBV5-1; 8 nucleotides agree with TRBD2. CDR1 and CDR2 (germline): SGHRS, YFSETQ. V lost 2 bases, J lost 9 bases, and 4 bases stayed unmatched. The CDR3 covers 13 residues. The CDR3: CASSLNRGGEQFF. The DNA of the CDR3 is TGCGCCAGCAGCTTAAATCGGGGGGGTGAGCAGTTCTTC.

V and J are TRBV6-6 and TRBJ2-7, with a possible D match to TRBD1 (5 bases). The CDR3 spans 16 residues. V lost 7 bases to trimming and J lost 0 bases, with 19 bases between them. From germline, CDR1 is MNHNY and CDR2 SVGAGI (reference sequence). CDR3 amino acids: CASTHGGAMSSYEQYF. The CDR3 nucleotides read TGTGCCAGCACTCACGGTGGGGCCATGAGCTCCTACGAGCAGTACTTC.

This chain connects TRBV5-1 to TRBJ2-5, with 11 bases that match TRBD1. CDR3 size: 16 residues. Germline CDR1 reads SGHRS; CDR2 reads YFSETQ. With 3 bases clipped from V and 5 bases from J, the junction kept 9 bases outside the gene matches. The CDR3 DNA sequence: TGCGCCAGCAGCTACATATGGACAGGGGGCAAGGAGACCCAGTACTTC. This sequence encodes CASSYIWTGGKETQYF.

J is TRBJ2-5 and V is TRBV11-3, with 10 bases identical to TRBD1. Germline values: CDR1 SGHNT, CDR2 YENEEA. CDR3 length: 15 amino acids. With 6 bases clipped from V and 5 bases from J, the junction kept 9 bases outside the gene matches. For the CDR3, the DNA is TGTGCCAGCAGTGGGGACAGGGGCGTCCAGGAGACCCAGTACTTC. As protein: CASSGDRGVQETQYF.

The gene calls are TRBV19 and TRBJ1-2; 8 bases match TRBD1. The CDR3 covers 14 residues. The germline CDR1 and CDR2 sequences are LNHDA and SQIVND (reference sequence). The ends lost 1 base at V and 7 bases at J; junction bases unmatched: 5. CDR3 amino acids: CASSIGAGGVGYTF. In DNA, the CDR3 is TGTGCCAGTAGTATAGGGGCAGGGGGCGTTGGCTACACCTTC.

In its sample, this clone was seen once. The chain combines TRBV6-5 with TRBJ1-2; 9 bases match TRBD1. V lost 6 bases to trimming and J lost 8 bases; unmatched junction nucleotides: 10. Germline-derived CDR1 and CDR2 are MNHEY and SVGAGI. This CDR3 comprises 14 residues. CDR3 in DNA: TGTGCCAGCAGGAACCGGGACAGGGACAGCGGCTACACCTTC. Its translation: CASRNRDRDSGYTF.

This chain links TRBV6-2 or TRBV6-3 with TRBJ1-2; 8 nucleotides line up with TRBD1. The length of the CDR3 is 18 residues. J gave up 4 bases and V 6 bases, and 19 bases lay outside the gene matches. Germline V gives CDR1 MNHEY, CDR2 SVGEGT. The CDR3 DNA sequence: TGTGCCAGCAGCTCCGGGGGGACAGGCGTGCTAAAGGCCTATGGCTACACCTTC. Amino acid sequence: CASSSGGTGVLKAYGYTF.

This chain uses TRBV6-5 with TRBJ1-1; D is uncertain. This CDR3 contains 13 residues. Germline V gene lookup returns CDR1 MNHEY and CDR2 SVGAGI. The ends were cut back, 5 bases at V and 4 bases at J, with 11 bases in the middle. In nucleotides, the CDR3 is TGTGCCAGCAGTACCCGGACTGTCACTGAAGCTTTCTTT. This codes for CASSTRTVTEAFF.

This sequence joins TRBV29-1 and TRBJ1-1; D is unclear. The germline V and J ends were trimmed by 6 bases and 4 bases, with 12 bases remaining between them. This CDR3 is built from 12 residues. Per the germline V gene, CDR1 is SQVTM and CDR2 is ANQGSEA. CDR3 region: CSVIRGLTEAFF. CDR3 sequence (DNA): TGCAGCGTAATCCGGGGTCTCACTGAAGCTTTCTTT.

The V call is TRBV19, the J call TRBJ2-3; D perhaps matches TRBD1 (5 bases). The CDR3 length is 14 residues. With 3 bases removed from V and 4 bases from J, the gap between germline ends came to 11 bases. Looked up from germline, CDR1 is LNHDA and CDR2 is SQIVND (reference sequence). CDR3 protein: CASSISWGADTQYF. CDR3 coding DNA: TGTGCCAGTAGTATCAGTTGGGGCGCAGATACGCAGTATTTT.

This clone was seen a handful of times. The V call is TRBV5-4, the J call TRBJ2-7; D might be TRBD2 (5 bases). V lost 4 bases, J lost 0 bases, and 11 bases lay in between. This CDR3 is built from 14 residues. Germline CDR1 and CDR2: SGHNT and YYREEE (reference sequence). CDR3 nucleotide sequence: TGTGCCAGCAGCGAGGACTGGGTCTCCTACGAGCAGTACTTC. Its translation is CASSEDWVSYEQYF. Supplemented by reference TRBV5-4 and TRBJ2-7, the full variable domain reads ETGVTQSPTHLIKTRGQQVTLRCSSQSGHNTVSWYQQALGQGPQFIFQYYREEENGRGNFPPRFSGLQFPNYSSELNVNALELDDSALYLCASSEDWVSYEQYFGPGTRLTVT.

This chain links TRBV5-8 with TRBJ2-2; 10 bases fit TRBD1. The CDR3 has 16 amino acids. Per the germline V gene, CDR1 is SGHTS and CDR2 is YDEGEE. V lost 4 bases and J lost 1; bases outside the gene matches: 4. The CDR3 DNA reads TGTGCCAGCAGCAGGAGGACAGGGGGGAACACCGGGGAGCTGTTTTTT. Translated: CASSRRTGGNTGELFF.

The chain couples TRBV7-3 to TRBJ1-2; D call uncertain. Per germline, CDR1 SGHTA and CDR2 FQGTGA. Trimming shortened V by 5 bases and J by 2 bases, and 12 bases separated the two germline ends. This CDR3 region has 14 residues. CDR3 DNA: TGTGCCAGCAGCCCCGAGGTCGCGAACTATGGCTACACCTTC. Translated, it gives CASSPEVANYGYTF.

The chain employs TRBV6-5 and TRBJ2-7, with 12 bases aligning to TRBD1. Unmatched junction bases numbered 9, after V lost 6 bases and J lost 6 bases. CDR3 length equals 15 residues. The germline V gene encodes CDR1 MNHEY and CDR2 SVGAGI. The CDR3 DNA reads TGTGCCAGCAGCCTGAGGGGGACAGGGGGCTCCGAGCAGTACTTC. Its protein is CASSLRGTGGSEQYF.

The DNA of the CDR3 is TGTGCCAGCAGCAAGGGACTAGCGGGGTCCACAGATACGCAGTATTTT. This encodes CASSKGLAGSTDTQYF. The gene calls are TRBV5-4 and TRBJ2-3; 13 bases fit TRBD2. This CDR3 spans 16 amino acids. V lost 4 bases and J lost 2; bases outside the gene matches: 4. The germline V gene has CDR1 SGHNT and CDR2 YYREEE (reference sequence).

This clone was observed a few times. The CDR3 reads CASSPPTSETQYF. In nucleotides, the CDR3 is TGTGCCAGCTCACCACCAACTTCGGAGACCCAGTACTTC. V gene TRBV18 combines with J gene TRBJ2-5; D gene ambiguous. Germline CDR1 and CDR2: KGHSH and LQKENI. The CDR3 extends over 13 amino acids. Trimming removed 0 bases from V and 5 bases from J, with 7 bases in between.

V and J are TRBV5-5 and TRBJ2-1; D call uncertain. CDR3 length equals 13 residues. Per germline, CDR1 SGHKS and CDR2 YYEKEE (reference sequence). V lost 1 base and J 3 bases, leaving 5 bases between the germline ends. CDR3 DNA sequence: TGTGCCAGCAGCTTGCCCAGCTACAATGAGCAGTTCTTC. This translates into CASSLPSYNEQFF.